The 19 T cell receptor beta chains listed next were all sequenced from one sample in a study of blood T cells in healthy people across ages. PCR was performed a second time for roughly 7 to 11 cycles using a sample-barcoded 5' primer and a J-beta primer mix. TCRdb used MiXCR to reprocess the 5' RACE reads, holding one entry per CDR3 protein. The table has fewer than 1,000,000 distinct CDR3 sequences, under 45% seen once. Input material: blood. The receptors come from a man aged 55-75 years in good health.

On this clonotype itself: Compared with germline, one end of the junction differs, possibly owing to a read error. This chain links TRBV5-5 with TRBJ1-6, with 7 bases lining up with TRBD1. This CDR3 region has 15 residues. CDR1 is SGHKS, CDR2 YYEKEE, per germline (reference sequence). The CDR3 sequence is CASSLRTEGASPPHF. CDR3 DNA sequence: TGTGCCAGCAGCTTGAGGACAGAGGGGGCATCACCCCCCCACTTT.

This clonotype was seen a single time. The chain uses TRBV28 and TRBJ2-7, with 8 bases lining up with TRBD1. The assigned J gene may be wrong: the sequence end matches TRBJ2-5 better. Germline V gene sequence: CDR1 MDHEN, CDR2 SYDVKM. CDR3 length equals 14 residues. The DNA of the CDR3 is TGTGCCAGCAGTCCTTACGGGACAGGAGAGACCCAGTACTTC. It codes for CASSPYGTGETQYF.

This clonotype was seen only once. This rearrangement joins TRBV6-5 to TRBJ1-6; tentative D call: TRBD1 (5 bases). Germline values: CDR1 MNHEY, CDR2 SVGAGI. The CDR3 loop spans 14 amino acids. The ends were cut back, 2 bases at V and 9 bases at J, with 11 bases in the middle. The CDR3 DNA reads TGTGCCAGCAGTTACAGGGTCGGGGGTTCACCCCTCCACTTT. Translating it yields CASSYRVGGSPLHF.

This clonotype has more than one count but fewer than ten. The chain has TRBV4-3 and TRBJ2-7, with D possibly being TRBD1 or TRBD2 (5 bases each). CDR1 is LGHNA and CDR2 is YSLEER in the germline V gene. The CDR3 sequence is 14 residues long. Trimming shortened V by 2 bases and J by 5 bases, and 13 bases separated the two germline ends. CDR3 residues: CASSQQGGGDEQYF. The CDR3 nucleotides read TGCGCCAGCAGCCAACAGGGTGGGGGAGACGAGCAGTACTTC.

The genes are TRBV20-1 and TRBJ2-5; D perhaps matches TRBD1 (5 bases). CDR3 length equals 14 residues. V was cut by 6 bases and J by 3 bases, with 17 bases left in between. Germline lookup yields CDR1 DFQATT and CDR2 SNEGSKA (reference sequence). CDR3 bases: TGCAGTGCAAGCCGGGCCCTAGGGGAAGAGACCCAGTACTTC. It encodes CSASRALGEETQYF.

The genes are TRBV7-2 and TRBJ2-7; 7 positions match TRBD2. The DNA end lines up better with TRBJ2-5; the J call may be wrong. The CDR3 has 15 residues. CDR1 SGHTA and CDR2 FQGNSA come from the germline V gene. The chain's CDR3 is CASTDTSAAQETQYF. The CDR3 DNA follows: TGTGCCAGCACCGACACTAGCGCAGCTCAAGAGACCCAGTACTTC.

This clonotype has a handful of counts. This chain uses TRBV12-3 or TRBV12-4 with TRBJ1-5, with D perhaps TRBD1 (6 bases). The V and J ends lost 5 bases and 0 bases respectively, with 8 bases between them. This CDR3 has 14 amino acids. This chain's CDR3 is CASSQGNSNQPQHF. The CDR3 DNA reads as TGTGCCAGCAGTCAGGGGAATAGCAATCAGCCCCAGCATTTT.

This clonotype showed up just a few times. This chain joins TRBV15 and TRBJ1-4; D uncertain. The CDR3 loop spans 13 amino acids. Germline CDR1 is LNHNV and CDR2 is YYDKDF (reference sequence). V was pared by 3 bases and J by 6 bases, with 8 bases between. CDR3 protein: CATSRGFDEKLFF. The CDR3 nucleotides read TGTGCCACCAGCAGGGGATTTGATGAAAAACTGTTTTTT.

This chain connects TRBV7-9 to TRBJ1-4, with D possibly TRBD1 on 5 matching bases. Trimming took 2 bases from V and 7 from J, leaving 14 bases between them. The CDR3 is 15 residues long. Germline CDR1 SEHNR, CDR2 FQNEAQ (reference sequence). The CDR3 DNA sequence: TGTGCCAGCAGCTTACAGGGATCGAAGACTGAAAAACTGTTTTTT. It specifies CASSLQGSKTEKLFF.

V is TRBV12-5 and J is TRBJ2-7; D ambiguous. CDR3 length: 13 amino acids. V dropped 2 bases and J dropped 0 bases, with 5 bases sitting between them. CDR1 LGHNT and CDR2 FRNRAP come from the germline V gene. The CDR3 DNA reads as TGTGCTAGTGGTTTGCCTAACTCCTACGAGCAGTACTTC. The encoded protein is CASGLPNSYEQYF.

The sample holds a few counts of this clonotype. This rearrangement joins TRBV4-1 to TRBJ1-4; 8 bases are shared with TRBD1. The CDR3 has 17 amino acids. Germline V CDR1 and CDR2: MGHRA, YSYEKL. With V trimmed by 4 bases and J by 3 bases, 10 bases remained unmatched. The CDR3 bases are TGCGCCAGCAGCCCGCGACAGGGGACATCGCCTAATGAAAAACTGTTTTTT. Residues: CASSPRQGTSPNEKLFF.

The chain combines TRBV2 with TRBJ2-1; TRBD2 matches 8 bases. The V and J ends lost 4 bases and 4 bases, in that order; junction bases with no gene match: 6. Germline CDR1 reads SNHLY; CDR2 reads FYNNEI. The CDR3 has 15 residues. CDR3 residues: CASSGSGGSYNEQFF. The CDR3, as DNA: TGTGCCAGCAGTGGATCGGGGGGGTCATACAATGAGCAGTTCTTC.

Ten or more counts support this clonotype. CDR3 coding DNA: TGCAGTGCTAGCGAGGGCCGGCCGGCCTACACCTTC. Translation: CSASEGRPAYTF. The V and J genes are TRBV20-1 and TRBJ1-2; D unclear. Per germline, CDR1 DFQATT and CDR2 SNEGSKA (reference sequence). This CDR3 region has 12 residues. Trimming took 3 bases from V and 10 from J, leaving 15 bases between them.

There are a few counts of this clonotype. The V and J genes are TRBV12-3 or TRBV12-4 and TRBJ2-5, with D perhaps matching TRBD2 (5 bases). V was pared by 5 bases and J by 2 bases, with 18 bases between. CDR3 size: 16 residues. This CDR3 reads CASSPKSGALQETQYF. The CDR3 DNA follows: TGTGCCAGCAGTCCGAAAAGCGGAGCGCTACAAGAGACCCAGTACTTC.

The CDR3 reads CASSFGSSTEAFF. In nucleotides, the CDR3 is TGCGCCAGCAGCTTCGGGAGTTCCACTGAAGCTTTCTTT. The V call is TRBV5-1, the J call TRBJ1-1; D ambiguous. Deletions cut 2 bases from V and 4 bases from J, with 9 bases between. Germline CDR1 is SGHRS and CDR2 is YFSETQ. The CDR3 contains 13 residues.

V and J are TRBV3-1 and TRBJ2-1; D is unclear. The end of the DNA fits TRBJ2-7 better, so the J call may be wrong. This CDR3 is built from 13 residues. CDR1 is LGHDT, CDR2 YNNKEL, per germline (reference sequence). The CDR3 region is CASSQGSIPGQYF. The CDR3 DNA follows: TGTGCCAGCAGCCAAGGGAGTATTCCGGGGCAGTACTTC.

This clonotype was counted many times. V and J are TRBV7-2 and TRBJ2-5; tentatively, D is TRBD1 or TRBD2 (6 bases each). CDR3 length: 15 amino acids. The V and J ends lost 5 bases and 4 bases respectively, with 17 bases between them. Germline V lookup: CDR1 SGHTA, CDR2 FQGNSA. This CDR3 reads CASSLGHLEGETQYF. In DNA, the CDR3 is TGTGCCAGCAGCCTGGGACACTTGGAGGGAGAGACCCAGTACTTC.

The rearrangement uses TRBV9 and TRBJ2-5; TRBD1 matches 8 bases. The V gene's germline CDR1 is SGDLS and CDR2 YYNGEE. V was clipped by 3 bases and J by 3 bases; unmatched bases: 7. This CDR3 is 15 amino acids long. The CDR3 bases are TGTGCCAGCAGCGGGCAGGGGGCGTGGGAAGAGACCCAGTACTTC. Amino acid sequence: CASSGQGAWEETQYF. The variable domain in full, completed from reference TRBV9 and TRBJ2-5, reads DSGVTQTPKHLITATGQRVTLRCSPRSGDLSVYWYQQSLDQGLQFLIQYYNGEERAKGNILERFSAQQFPDLHSELNLSSLELGDSALYFCASSGQGAWEETQYFGPGTRLLVL.

J is TRBJ1-1 and V is TRBV12-3 or TRBV12-4, with unresolved D. This CDR3 is 11 amino acids long. V was cut by 4 bases and J by 7 bases, with 7 bases left in between. CDR3 amino acids: CASSYGREAFF. DNA of the CDR3: TGTGCCAGCAGTTACGGACGTGAAGCTTTCTTT.